This T cell receptor (beta chain) emerged from a study of blood T cell repertoires in COVID-19. Looking at the study overall: Samples taken during acute and convalescent COVID-19 were collected in the United States, Italy and Spain. PBMCs, B-cell-depleted T cells, or T cells were the source of the cDNA or gDNA that made up the material.

The V segment lost 5 bases and the J segment 12 bases; nucleotides outside the gene matches: 9. This CDR3 is 15 amino acids long. Germline V lookup: CDR1 SGHNT, CDR2 YENEEA. In the original analysis: How many nucleated cells were present was estimated from reference gene primer amplification. Clones were read by immunoSEQ multiplex PCR, and TCRdb kept only the in-frame ones, dropping some. The D gene and trimming were derived from the DNA, and the V and J assignments and clone size from that table. The sample has about 220,000 clones; 84% are singletons. This receptor was obtained from a man aged 50-60 years with active or convalescent COVID-19. The rearrangement joins TRBV11-3 to TRBJ2-1, with TRBD2 matching over 14 bases. The sequenced sample was peripheral blood. CDR3 protein: CASSPGLAGAEGQFF. DNA of the CDR3: TGTGCCAGCAGCCCGGGACTAGCGGGGGCAGAGGGGCAGTTCTTC.